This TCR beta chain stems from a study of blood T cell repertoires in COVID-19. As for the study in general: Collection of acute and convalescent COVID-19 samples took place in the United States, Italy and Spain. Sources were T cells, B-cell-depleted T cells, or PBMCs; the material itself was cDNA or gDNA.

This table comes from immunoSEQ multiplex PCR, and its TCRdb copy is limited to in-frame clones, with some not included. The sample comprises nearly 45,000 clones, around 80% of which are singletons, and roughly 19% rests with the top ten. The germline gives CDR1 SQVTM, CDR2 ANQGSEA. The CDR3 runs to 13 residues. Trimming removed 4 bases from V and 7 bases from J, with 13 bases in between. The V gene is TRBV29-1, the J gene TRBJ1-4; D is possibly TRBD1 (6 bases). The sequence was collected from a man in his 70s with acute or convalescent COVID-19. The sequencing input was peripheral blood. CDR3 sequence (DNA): TGCAGCGTTGCGGGGGGGCCGGTTGAAAAACTGTTTTTT. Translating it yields CSVAGGPVEKLFF.